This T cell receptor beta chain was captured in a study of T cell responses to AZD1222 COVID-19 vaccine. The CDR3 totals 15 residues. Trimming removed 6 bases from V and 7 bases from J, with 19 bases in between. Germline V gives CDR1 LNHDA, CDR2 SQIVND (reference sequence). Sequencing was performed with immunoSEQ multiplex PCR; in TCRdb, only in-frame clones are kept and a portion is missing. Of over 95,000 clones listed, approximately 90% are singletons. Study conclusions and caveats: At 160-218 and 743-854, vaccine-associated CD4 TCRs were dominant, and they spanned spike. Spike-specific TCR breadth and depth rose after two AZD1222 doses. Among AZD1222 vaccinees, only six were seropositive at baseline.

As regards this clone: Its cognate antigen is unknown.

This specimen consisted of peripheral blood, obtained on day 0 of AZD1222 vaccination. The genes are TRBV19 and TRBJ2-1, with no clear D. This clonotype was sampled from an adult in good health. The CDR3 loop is CASRLSPVVTNEQFF. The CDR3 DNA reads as TGTGCCAGTAGGCTCAGCCCTGTTGTCACTAATGAGCAGTTCTTC.